Below, 4 T cell receptor beta chains from the same sample are listed, as sequenced in a study of CD8+ T cells in alopecia areata. Reverse transcription of extracted RNA yielded cDNA, which provided the sequencing template. Sequenced by immunoSEQ multiplex PCR; TCRdb stores in-frame clones only, minus some. Altogether about 120,000 clones are present, about 60% being singletons, with the ten largest covering roughly an eighth. As for treatment: oral pan-JAK inhibitor, 5-10 mg twice daily. The sequenced sample was CD8+ T cells sorted from blood, obtained at week 24, from a patient treated with tofacitinib. The receptor source for this set is a human donor with alopecia areata.

J is TRBJ2-1 and V is TRBV11-2; D not certain. CDR1 and CDR2 (germline): SGHAT, FQNNGV. This CDR3 spans 11 amino acids. The V end was cut by 1 base, the J end by 8 bases, with 3 bases between. This chain's CDR3 is CASSLGYEQFF. CDR3 coding DNA: TGTGCCAGCAGCTTAGGTTATGAGCAGTTCTTC.

The V and J genes are TRBV6-5 and TRBJ1-5; D remains unclear. Looked up from germline, CDR1 is MNHEY and CDR2 is SVGAGI. The length of the CDR3 is 14 residues. Deletions cut 0 bases from V and 5 bases from J, with 8 bases between. CDR3 amino acids: CASSYSEGYQPQHF. The CDR3 nucleotides are TGTGCCAGCAGTTACTCGGAGGGTTATCAGCCCCAGCATTTT.

This chain joins TRBV11-2 and TRBJ2-7; D tentatively reads TRBD1 or TRBD2 (5 bases each). CDR1 and CDR2 from the germline V gene are SGHAT and FQNNGV. The V end was cut by 0 bases, the J end by 7 bases, with 10 bases between. The CDR3 has 13 amino acids. The CDR3 loop reads CASSLDWGMEQYF. CDR3 nucleotides: TGTGCCAGCAGCTTAGATTGGGGGATGGAGCAGTACTTC.

This clone was counted only a few times. This chain links TRBV2 with TRBJ1-1, with no clear D. CDR1 SNHLY and CDR2 FYNNEI come from the germline V gene. The V gene lost 2 bases and the J gene lost 1 base, with 8 bases spanning the gap. This CDR3 region has 14 residues. CDR3 bases: TGTGCCAGCAGTGAAATAGCCGGGAACACTGAAGCTTTCTTT. Encoded protein: CASSEIAGNTEAFF. The variable domain in full, with the rest retrieved from reference TRBV2 and TRBJ1-1, is EPEVTQTPSHQVTQMGQEVILRCVPISNHLYFYWYRQILGQKVEFLVSFYNNEISEKSEIFDDQFSVERPDGSNFTLKIRSTKLEDSAMYFCASSEIAGNTEAFFGQGTRLTVV.